This T cell receptor beta chain was captured by sequencing in a study of blood T cell repertoires in COVID-19. Across the study: Samples came from the United States, Italy and Spain, spanning acute and convalescent COVID-19.

V was trimmed by 4 bases and J by 7 bases, leaving 10 bases between them. CDR3 size: 13 residues. Per the germline V gene, CDR1 is SGHDN and CDR2 is FVKESK. Original analysis: Estimation of nucleated cell counts was performed using reference gene primer amplification. Sequenced by immunoSEQ multiplex PCR; TCRdb stores in-frame clones only, minus some. That table supplies the V and J calls and clone size; D and trimming were determined from the DNA. The sample shows around 190,000 clones, about 81% of them seen only once. The sequenced sample was PBMCs or T cells enriched from blood (not recorded which). The chain combines TRBV14 with TRBJ2-2; possible D gene TRBD1, 5 bases. The clonotype comes from a man in his forties who had recovered from COVID-19. The CDR3 spells CASSPIQGGELFF. The DNA of the CDR3 is TGTGCCAGCAGCCCTATCCAGGGCGGGGAGCTGTTTTTT.